This note documents a single TCR beta chain sequence. Its target is unknown. TCRdb re-analyzed the 5' RACE reads; it lists each CDR3 protein once, without DNA. The table lists about 260,000 distinct CDR3 sequences, with 3.5% to 5% in the top ten. These data belong to a study of T cells expressing NK-cell markers. On the study more broadly: The TCR beta repertoires were obtained from sorted CD3+CD56+NKG2C+, CD3+CD56+NKG2C- and CD3+CD56-NKG2C+ T cells. Out of eight donors sequenced, seven tested HCMV-seropositive and the remaining one seronegative. Whole-study findings and limits: About six donors carried dominant NKG2C+ clonotypes that made up roughly 1.0-7.5% of their CD8+ T cells. Whether expanded NKG2C+ T cell clones recognized HCMV stayed uncertain.

Germline V gene data show CDR1 as SGHAT and CDR2 as FQNNGV. The CDR3 sequence is 15 residues long. The rearrangement links TRBV11-2 to TRBJ2-6. The sample was blood T cells: a sorted CD56 or NKG2C T cell subset, CD4+ or CD8+ T cells, or bulk PBMC T cells (not recorded which). The TCR originated in a woman between 18 and 70 years old in good health. The CDR3 protein is CASSAIKAGANVLTF.